These 15 T cell receptor beta chains came from one sample sequenced in a study of early T cells in non-severe SARS-CoV-2 infection. One entry per CDR3 protein, called by TCRdb with MiXCR from the 5' RACE reads. The sample lists about 66,000 distinct CDR3 sequences, 13% occurring once. Input material: whole blood. The receptors here all came from an adult who was a healthcare worker with PCR-confirmed SARS-CoV-2 infection or an uninfected control (not recorded which).

This clonotype was detected ten times or more. V is TRBV9 and J is TRBJ2-7, with a possible D match to TRBD1 (6 bases). V was cut by 3 bases and J by 0 bases, with 10 bases left in between. The CDR3 covers 14 residues. The germline V gene encodes CDR1 SGDLS and CDR2 YYNGEE. The CDR3 DNA reads as TGTGCCAGCAGCGGCGGACAGAACTCCTACGAGCAGTACTTC. As protein: CASSGGQNSYEQYF.

The gene calls are TRBV20-1 and TRBJ2-7; TRBD2 matches at 9 bases. Per the germline V gene, CDR1 is DFQATT and CDR2 is SNEGSKA (reference sequence). The CDR3 runs to 13 residues. Trimming at V came to 3 bases and at J to 2 bases, leaving 2 bases not matched to a gene. The CDR3 DNA is TGCAGTGCTAGGGGACTAGCTACCTACGAGCAGTACTTC. Translating gives CSARGLATYEQYF.

In the case of this clonotype: A much larger clone differs from this one at a single base, so this may be a read error. This chain uses TRBV18 with TRBJ2-3, with D maybe TRBD2 (5 bases). The length of the CDR3 is 15 residues. Germline V gene data show CDR1 as KGHSH and CDR2 as LQKENI. The CDR3 bases are TGTACCAGCTCACCGAATTCCGGAGGAACAGATACGCAGTATTTT. Its translation is CTSSPNSGGTDTQYF.

This clonotype was seen only a few times. J is TRBJ2-3 and V is TRBV28, with 12 bases that match TRBD2. CDR1 is MDHEN, CDR2 SYDVKM, per germline. Trimming at V came to 4 bases and at J to 5 bases, leaving 10 bases not matched to a gene. CDR3 length: 17 residues. The DNA for the CDR3 is TGTGCCAGCAGTTCGAGGTCTAGCGGGAGGGCCTTAGATACGCAGTATTTT. Its protein product is CASSSRSSGRALDTQYF.

The chain is built from TRBV20-1 and TRBJ2-7, with TRBD2 matching 11 bases. Germline trimming cut 6 bases from V and 5 bases from J; bases unmatched to any gene: 9. Germline V lookup: CDR1 DFQATT, CDR2 SNEGSKA (reference sequence). This CDR3 comprises 14 residues. This CDR3 reads CSAGLSGRAHEQYF. Here the CDR3 DNA reads TGCAGTGCGGGACTTAGCGGGAGGGCCCACGAGCAGTACTTC.

This clonotype was counted many times. J is TRBJ2-1 and V is TRBV29-1; either TRBD1 or TRBD2 may fit D (6 bases each). Trimming removed 7 bases from V and 7 bases from J, with 14 bases in between. Germline V gene lookup returns CDR1 SQVTM and CDR2 ANQGSEA. This CDR3 has 12 residues. The CDR3 bases are TGCAGCGCAGGCGGGACACAAAATGAGCAGTTCTTC. It translates to CSAGGTQNEQFF.

In this sample, this clonotype turned up many times. The chain joins TRBV18 to TRBJ2-7, with D uncertain. With 0 bases removed from V and 2 bases from J, the gap between germline ends came to 8 bases. The germline V gene encodes CDR1 KGHSH and CDR2 LQKENI. The CDR3 totals 14 residues. Written as DNA, the CDR3 is TGTGCCAGCTCACCACCCTCCGCGGCCTACGAGCAGTACTTC. Protein sequence: CASSPPSAAYEQYF.

A few counts support this clonotype. The V call is TRBV7-3, the J call TRBJ2-3; D not certain. CDR1 is SGHTA and CDR2 is FQGTGA in the germline V gene. The CDR3 runs to 15 residues. The germline V and J ends were trimmed by 0 bases and 2 bases, with 9 bases remaining between them. The CDR3 sequence is CASSLTRSPTDTQYF. The CDR3 nucleotides are TGTGCCAGCAGCTTAACCCGATCCCCCACAGATACGCAGTATTTT.

Ten or more counts support this clonotype. This chain connects TRBV28 to TRBJ2-4; 9 nucleotides match TRBD2. CDR1 is MDHEN, CDR2 SYDVKM, per germline. Germline trimming cut 2 bases from V and 2 bases from J; bases unmatched to any gene: 7. CDR3 length equals 17 residues. The CDR3 sequence is CASSLKFSGRTKNIQYF. The CDR3 DNA is TGTGCCAGCAGTTTAAAATTTAGCGGGAGAACCAAAAACATTCAGTACTTC.

This clonotype has a count of ten or more. The CDR3 region is CASSSRYLLAGTTYEQYF. Written as DNA, the CDR3 is TGTGCCAGCAGCTCCCGATATCTTCTAGCGGGAACCACCTACGAGCAGTACTTC. The V and J genes are TRBV11-2 and TRBJ2-7, with 9 bases that match TRBD2. Germline trimming cut 4 bases from V and 2 bases from J; bases unmatched to any gene: 15. The CDR3 runs 18 residues. Germline CDR1 and CDR2: SGHAT and FQNNGV.

This clonotype was seen only a few times. The V gene is TRBV7-2, the J gene TRBJ2-1; the match to TRBD2 covers 8 bases. Germline trimming cut 6 bases from V and 0 bases from J; bases unmatched to any gene: 7. The CDR3 has 16 amino acids. CDR1 and CDR2 (germline): SGHTA, FQGNSA. The CDR3 sequence is CASSSPGTSSYNEQFF. DNA of the CDR3: TGTGCCAGCAGTTCCCCTGGGACTAGCTCCTACAATGAGCAGTTCTTC.

J is TRBJ1-4 and V is TRBV6-1; the D gene is possibly TRBD1 (6 bases). This CDR3 region has 13 residues. Germline V lookup: CDR1 MNHNS, CDR2 SASEGT. Trimming stripped 8 bases from V and 4 bases from J, with 11 bases between. The CDR3: CASQGGGNEKLFF. The DNA for the CDR3 is TGTGCCAGCCAAGGAGGGGGTAATGAAAAACTGTTTTTT.

This clonotype was picked up a small number of times. The V and J genes are TRBV19 and TRBJ1-5; D uncertain. V gave up 5 bases and J gave up 4 bases, with 9 bases separating them. Germline CDR1 and CDR2: LNHDA and SQIVND (reference sequence). CDR3 size: 13 residues. CDR3 sequence (DNA): TGTGCCAGTAGTTACGGATTTAATCAGCCCCAGCATTTT. Amino acid sequence: CASSYGFNQPQHF.

The J gene is TRBJ2-7, the V gene TRBV9; TRBD2 might be the D (5 bases). Per the germline V gene, CDR1 is SGDLS and CDR2 is YYNGEE. The CDR3 runs 15 residues. Trimming removed 0 bases from V and 2 bases from J, with 12 bases in between. CDR3 region: CASSVATGSTYEQYF. The CDR3 nucleotides are TGTGCCAGCAGCGTAGCTACGGGAAGTACCTACGAGCAGTACTTC.

This clonotype was counted a few times. The chain employs TRBV6-4 and TRBJ2-1; the match to TRBD2 covers 7 bases. The germline CDR1 and CDR2 sequences are MRHNA and SNTAGT. J lost 6 bases, V lost 0 bases, and 8 bases had no gene match. There are 16 residues in the CDR3. The CDR3 DNA reads as TGTGCCAGCAGTGACTCGAGACTAGCCGGGGTCAATGAGCAGTTCTTC. This encodes CASSDSRLAGVNEQFF.